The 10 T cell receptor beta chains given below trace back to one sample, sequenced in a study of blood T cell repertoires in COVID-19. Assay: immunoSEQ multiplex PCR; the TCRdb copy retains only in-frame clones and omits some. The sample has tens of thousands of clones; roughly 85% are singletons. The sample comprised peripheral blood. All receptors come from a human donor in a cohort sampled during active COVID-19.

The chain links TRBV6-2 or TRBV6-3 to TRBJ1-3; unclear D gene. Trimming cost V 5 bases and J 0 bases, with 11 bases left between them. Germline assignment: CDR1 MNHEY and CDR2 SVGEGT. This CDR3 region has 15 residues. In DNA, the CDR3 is TGTGCCAGCAGTCCGAGATTAGCCTCTGGAAACACCATATATTTT. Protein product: CASSPRLASGNTIYF.

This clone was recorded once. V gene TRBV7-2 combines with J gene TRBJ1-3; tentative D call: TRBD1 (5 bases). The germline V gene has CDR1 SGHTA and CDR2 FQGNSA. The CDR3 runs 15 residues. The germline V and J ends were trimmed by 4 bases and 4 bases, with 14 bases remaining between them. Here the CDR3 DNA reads TGTGCCAGCAGCTCTTCTCAGGGTCGGGGAAACACCATATATTTT. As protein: CASSSSQGRGNTIYF.

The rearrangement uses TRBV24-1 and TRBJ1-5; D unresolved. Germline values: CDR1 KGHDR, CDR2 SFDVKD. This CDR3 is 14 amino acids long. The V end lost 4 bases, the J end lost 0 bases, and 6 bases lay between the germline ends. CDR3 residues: CATSDYDSNQPQHF. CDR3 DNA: TGTGCCACCAGTGACTATGATAGCAATCAGCCCCAGCATTTT.

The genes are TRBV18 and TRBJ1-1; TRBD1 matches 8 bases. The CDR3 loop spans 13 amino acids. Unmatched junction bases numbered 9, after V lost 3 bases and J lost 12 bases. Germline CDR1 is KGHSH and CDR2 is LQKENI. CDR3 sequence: CASSPPTGDRPFF. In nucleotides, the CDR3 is TGTGCCAGCTCACCGCCGACAGGGGATCGACCTTTCTTT.

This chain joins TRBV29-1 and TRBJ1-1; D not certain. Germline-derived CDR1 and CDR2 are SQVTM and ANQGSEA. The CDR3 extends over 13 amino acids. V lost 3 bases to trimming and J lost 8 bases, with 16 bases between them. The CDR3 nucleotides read TGCAGCGTTGAGGGGAGTTTGAGGAGAGAAGCTTTCTTT. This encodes CSVEGSLRREAFF.

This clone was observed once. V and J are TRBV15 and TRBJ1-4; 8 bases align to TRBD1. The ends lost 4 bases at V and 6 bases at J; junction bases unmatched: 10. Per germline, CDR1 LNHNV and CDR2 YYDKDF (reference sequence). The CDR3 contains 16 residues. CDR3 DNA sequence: TGTGCCACCAGCAAAAACCCCGGGACAGGACATGAAAAACTGTTTTTT. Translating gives CATSKNPGTGHEKLFF.

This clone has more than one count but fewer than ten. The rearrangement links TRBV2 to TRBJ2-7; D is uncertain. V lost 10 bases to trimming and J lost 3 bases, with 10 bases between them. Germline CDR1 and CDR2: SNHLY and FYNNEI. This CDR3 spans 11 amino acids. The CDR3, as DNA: TGTGCCACCATGATGAGCTACGAGCAGTACTTC. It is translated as CATMMSYEQYF.

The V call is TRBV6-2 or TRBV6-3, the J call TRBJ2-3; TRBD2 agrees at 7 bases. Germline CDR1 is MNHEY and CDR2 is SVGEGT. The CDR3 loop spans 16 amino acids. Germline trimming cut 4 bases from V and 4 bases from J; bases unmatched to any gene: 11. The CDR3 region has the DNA TGTGCCAGCAGTTCGGCGACTCCCGCGGGAGCAGATACGCAGTATTTT. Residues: CASSSATPAGADTQYF.

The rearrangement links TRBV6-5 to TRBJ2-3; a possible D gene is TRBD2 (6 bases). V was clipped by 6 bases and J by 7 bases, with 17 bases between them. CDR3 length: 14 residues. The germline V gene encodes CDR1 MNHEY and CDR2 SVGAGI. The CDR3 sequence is CASSETRHGNTQYF. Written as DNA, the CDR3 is TGTGCCAGCAGCGAGACTAGGCACGGGAATACGCAGTATTTT.

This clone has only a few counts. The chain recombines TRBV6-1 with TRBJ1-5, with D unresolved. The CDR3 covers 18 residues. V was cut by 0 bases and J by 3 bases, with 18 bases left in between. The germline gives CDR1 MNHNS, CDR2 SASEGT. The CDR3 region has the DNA TGTGCCAGCAGTGAAGCCTATTTGATTACCTCACTCAATCAGCCCCAGCATTTT. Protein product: CASSEAYLITSLNQPQHF.